These 11 T cell receptor beta chains were sequenced from one sample in a study of low-dose radiotherapy and immunotherapy resistance in tumors. TRAV- and TRBV-specific primers were used for first-strand cDNA, which covered alpha and beta chains. With a constant-region primer and a V-primer adapter, TCRs were subjected to 20 PCR cycles of amplification. TCRdb analysed the reads with MiXCR anew, one entry per CDR3 protein. The table has over 15,000 distinct CDR3 sequences, around 74% seen once; the top ten hold 11%. These receptors were taken from a human donor with advanced metastatic prostate, ovarian, gallbladder or colorectal cancer (not recorded which). This table probably holds off-target reads from a library built for another chain.

The rearrangement links TRBV20-1 to TRBJ2-1; a possible D gene is TRBD1 (5 bases). Trimming pared 6 bases from V and 7 bases from J, leaving 13 bases between. The length of the CDR3 is 12 residues. The germline CDR1 and CDR2 sequences are DFQATT and SNEGSKA (reference sequence). The CDR3 loop reads CSAPRGINEQFF. The CDR3 nucleotides read TGCAGTGCCCCTAGGGGTATAAATGAGCAGTTCTTC.

This clonotype was seen a handful of times. The CDR3 nucleotides read TGTGCCAGTAGTGGAACAGGCCGGGCGCAGTATTTT. Translation: CASSGTGRAQYF. The J gene is TRBJ2-3, the V gene TRBV19, with a tentative D call TRBD1 (5 bases). The CDR3 has 12 amino acids. The V gene lost 5 bases and the J gene lost 10 bases, with 13 bases spanning the gap. Per germline, CDR1 LNHDA and CDR2 SQIVND (reference sequence).

In this sample, this clonotype turned up a few times. This chain links TRBV6-2 or TRBV6-3 with TRBJ1-5; 9 nucleotides align to TRBD1. V shed 4 bases, J shed 2 bases, and the junction held 3 bases outside the gene matches. The CDR3 is 15 residues long. Germline values: CDR1 MNHEY, CDR2 SVGEGT. The CDR3 sequence is CASSSYRGRNQPQHF. CDR3 nucleotides: TGTGCCAGCAGTTCCTACAGGGGGCGCAATCAGCCCCAGCATTTT.

This clonotype was counted a few times. This chain links TRBV24-1 with TRBJ2-2; 8 bases match TRBD1. The CDR3 has 14 amino acids. V shed 7 bases, J shed 5 bases, and the junction held 5 bases outside the gene matches. CDR1 KGHDR and CDR2 SFDVKD come from the germline V gene. CDR3 sequence reads: CATSDRGATGELFF. The CDR3 nucleotides read TGTGCCACCAGCGACAGGGGAGCTACCGGGGAGCTGTTTTTT.

The V call is TRBV15, the J call TRBJ1-2; 8 bases align to TRBD1. This CDR3 is 14 amino acids long. Germline V lookup: CDR1 LNHNV, CDR2 YYDKDF (reference sequence). With 2 bases clipped from V and 5 bases from J, the junction kept 4 bases outside the gene matches. The CDR3 spells CATSRIRTGYGYTF. CDR3 DNA: TGTGCCACCAGCAGAATACGGACAGGGTATGGCTACACCTTC.

J is TRBJ2-7 and V is TRBV27, with D tentatively TRBD2 (6 bases). The germline CDR1 and CDR2 sequences are MNHEY and SMNVEV (reference sequence). V gave up 2 bases and J gave up 0 bases, with 14 bases separating them. This CDR3 spans 16 amino acids. DNA for the CDR3: TGTGCCAGCAGTTTAGGTTCGGGACTGGGCTCCTACGAGCAGTACTTC. Encoded protein: CASSLGSGLGSYEQYF.

The rearrangement uses TRBV2 and TRBJ2-1; TRBD2 matches at 8 bases. This CDR3 contains 15 residues. The J segment lost 4 bases and the V segment lost 2 bases, leaving 4 bases of the junction unmatched. Germline CDR1 and CDR2: SNHLY and FYNNEI. The CDR3 bases are TGTGCCAGCAGTGAACTTCCTAGCGGGTACAATGAGCAGTTCTTC. Protein: CASSELPSGYNEQFF.

This clonotype was observed a few times. The genes are TRBV9 and TRBJ2-1, with D maybe TRBD1 (9 bases). There are 16 residues in the CDR3. From germline, CDR1 is SGDLS and CDR2 YYNGEE. Trimming took 0 bases from V and 7 from J, leaving 17 bases between them. For the CDR3, the DNA is TGTGCCAGCAGCGTAGTCTTTAGCGGGACAGGGAATGAGCAGTTCTTC. Translated, it gives CASSVVFSGTGNEQFF.

This CDR3 is CASTWGVAGGISYNEQFF. Here the CDR3 DNA reads TGTGCCAGCACATGGGGGGTGGCGGGGGGAATCTCCTACAATGAGCAGTTCTTC. The chain is built from TRBV12-3 or TRBV12-4 and TRBJ2-1; 8 bases line up with TRBD2. This CDR3 spans 18 amino acids. V gave up 7 bases and J gave up 0 bases; unmatched junction bases: 14.

The rearrangement links TRBV29-1 to TRBJ2-3; no firm D call. Trimming cost V 5 bases and J 2 bases, with 5 bases left between them. The CDR3 covers 11 residues. Germline V gene lookup returns CDR1 SQVTM and CDR2 ANQGSEA. The DNA for the CDR3 is TGCAGCGTTCAAATCACAGATACGCAGTATTTT. It translates to CSVQITDTQYF.

This chain connects TRBV6-5 to TRBJ2-7; D is possibly TRBD1 (6 bases). This CDR3 region has 13 residues. Germline V lookup: CDR1 MNHEY, CDR2 SVGAGI. The germline V and J ends were trimmed by 6 bases and 2 bases, with 11 bases remaining between them. CDR3 bases: TGTGCCAGCAGCGGGACATCTACCTACGAGCAGTACTTC. Translating it yields CASSGTSTYEQYF.